This entry lists 3 T cell receptor beta chains sequenced from one sample in a study of long-term antiretroviral therapy in people with HIV. With survey level as its setting, the immunoSEQ assay was v3.0. Measured with immunoSEQ multiplex PCR; TCRdb has only the in-frame clones, and not every one. The sample lists about 28,000 clones, roughly 84% occurring once. The specimen comprised unsorted PBMCs, sampled 0.4 years after starting antiretroviral therapy. All receptors derive from a man between 18 and 29 years old with HIV.

The genes are TRBV7-3 and TRBJ2-7; TRBD2 aligns across 8 bases. Germline loops: CDR1 SGHTA, CDR2 FQGTGA. The CDR3 loop spans 16 amino acids. Trimming cost V 5 bases and J 0 bases; bases outside gene matches: 9. In DNA, the CDR3 is TGTGCCAGCAGCCCCGGGGGTCTAGCGGGCTCCTACGAGCAGTACTTC. Translated, it gives CASSPGGLAGSYEQYF.

This chain connects TRBV28 to TRBJ2-3; TRBD2 matches at 14 bases. The junction had 12 bases not matched to a gene; V was cut back by 5 bases and J by 2 bases. The CDR3 runs to 19 residues. Looked up from germline, CDR1 is MDHEN and CDR2 is SYDVKM. The CDR3 DNA sequence: TGTGCCAGCAGTCGACAGGGGGGACTAGCGGGAGTGATCACAGATACGCAGTATTTT. Translating it yields CASSRQGGLAGVITDTQYF.

The chain carries TRBV25-1 and TRBJ1-6, with TRBD1 as a possible D gene (5 bases). Trimming left V 3 bases short and J 0 bases short, with 9 bases between. The germline V gene has CDR1 MGHDK and CDR2 SYGVNS. The length of the CDR3 is 16 residues. The CDR3 nucleotides are TGTGCCAGCAGTGAGGGACGGAGCTCCTATAATTCACCCCTCCACTTT. Its translation: CASSEGRSSYNSPLHF.